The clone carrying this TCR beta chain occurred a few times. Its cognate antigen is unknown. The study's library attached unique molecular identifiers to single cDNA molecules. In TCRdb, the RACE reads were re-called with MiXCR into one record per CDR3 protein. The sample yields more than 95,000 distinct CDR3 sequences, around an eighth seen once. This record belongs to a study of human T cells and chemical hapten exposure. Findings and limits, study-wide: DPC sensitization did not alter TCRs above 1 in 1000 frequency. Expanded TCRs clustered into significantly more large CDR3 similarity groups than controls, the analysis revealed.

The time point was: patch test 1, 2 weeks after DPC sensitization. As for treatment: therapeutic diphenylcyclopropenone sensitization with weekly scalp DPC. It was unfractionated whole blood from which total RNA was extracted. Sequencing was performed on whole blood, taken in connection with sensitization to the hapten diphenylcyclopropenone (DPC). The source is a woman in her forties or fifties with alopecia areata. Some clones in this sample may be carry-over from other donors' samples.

CDR3 region: CSARSFSSGRADTQYF. DNA for the CDR3: TGCAGTGCTAGATCCTTCTCTAGCGGGAGGGCAGATACGCAGTATTTT. This sequence joins TRBV20-1 and TRBJ2-3; TRBD2 matches 12 bases. Per the germline V gene, CDR1 is DFQATT and CDR2 is SNEGSKA (reference sequence). This CDR3 is 16 amino acids long. The V segment lost 2 bases and the J segment 4 bases; nucleotides outside the gene matches: 7.